This TCR beta chain was retrieved from a study of OX40 agonist ivuxolimab in advanced cancers. Regarding the study in general: Ivuxolimab, which targeted the costimulatory receptor OX40 (CD134), was an agonistic, fully human IgG2 monoclonal antibody. Intravenous ivuxolimab was administered to patients every 2 weeks at six dose levels: 0.01, 0.1, 0.3, 1.5, 3 and 10 mg/kg. Of the approximately 53 patients in dose escalation, about 20 had hepatocellular carcinoma, some 15 had melanoma, 9 had renal cell carcinoma and 9 had head and neck cancer. In the dose-escalation cohort, approximately 82% of patients were male, and the mean age was 60 years with a range of about 23 to 79. Prior anti-PD-1, anti-PD-L1 or anti-CTLA-4 therapy was permitted, and checkpoint inhibitors had been received by around 39% of dose-escalation patients. Partial responses were achieved by three dose-escalation patients, of whom one had hepatocellular carcinoma and two had cutaneous melanoma. The purpose of peripheral TCRbeta sequencing was to test whether ivuxolimab changed TCR sequence diversity and led to clonal T-cell expansion. The monotherapy dose-escalation portion (N of about 50 patients) of the phase I ivuxolimab trial is reported in the paper. What the study reported, not specific to this receptor: After ivuxolimab, more expanded clones were found on average in CD8+ T cells than in CD4+ T cells. The antigen specificity of the clonally expanded peripheral T cells was not determined. At doses of 0.1 to 3.0 mg/kg, clonal expansion of both CD4+ and CD8+ blood T cells was observed from baseline to week 6. In the 0.1-3.0 mg/kg groups, partial responders had among the lowest normalized peripheral clonal expansion, particularly in CD8+ T cells. Low levels of normalized T-cell clonal expansion were also seen in some patients who did not respond.

The trial excluded patients who had a history of autoimmune disease or who were on systemic immunosuppression. Peripheral blood for TCR sequencing was collected from all dose cohorts at baseline, on cycle 4 day 1, and on cycle 7 day 1. The samples were drawn from a first-in-human, open-label, multicenter phase I dose-escalation trial of ivuxolimab. Adults with locally advanced or metastatic melanoma, renal cell carcinoma, hepatocellular carcinoma or head and neck squamous cell carcinoma were enrolled in the trial. Before TCR sequencing, CD4+ T cells and CD8+ T cells from peripheral blood were sorted into separate populations. V is cut back by 2 bases and J by 8 bases, with 10 bases in the junction unmatched. The germline V gene supplies CDR1 SGHAT and CDR2 FQNNGV. The CDR3 sequence holds 15 residues, the cysteine and phenylalanine included. The entry retains the CDR3 DNA only, 45 bases that are in frame from base 1.

As for this clone: Its target antigen remains unknown. No clone much larger than this one lies a single base away; base qualities are absent.

To sequence the TCRbeta CDR3 region, genomic DNA was isolated from the sorted cells. The immunoSEQ Assay was used to sequence the TCRbeta CDR3 regions. In its TCRdb copy, this immuneACCESS table keeps in-frame sequences only and misses some clones. Where compared with another copy, unresolved V genes explain less than half of these, and the others have no known cause. Counted in this sample were about 110,000 clones; 85% to 95% of them appeared once. Jointly, the top ten make up roughly 0.61% of the sample. This receptor chain uses TRBV11-2 and TRBJ1-2; 8 nucleotides in the junction match TRBD1. The sample here was CD4+ or CD8+ T cells sorted from blood, taken in a trial of the OX40 agonist ivuxolimab. The origin of this receptor is an adult with an advanced solid tumor such as melanoma, head and neck, liver or kidney cancer. The CDR3 region reads CASSLTIQGARGYTF. The base sequence is TGTGCCAGCAGCTTAACGATTCAGGGGGCGCGAGGCTACACCTTC.